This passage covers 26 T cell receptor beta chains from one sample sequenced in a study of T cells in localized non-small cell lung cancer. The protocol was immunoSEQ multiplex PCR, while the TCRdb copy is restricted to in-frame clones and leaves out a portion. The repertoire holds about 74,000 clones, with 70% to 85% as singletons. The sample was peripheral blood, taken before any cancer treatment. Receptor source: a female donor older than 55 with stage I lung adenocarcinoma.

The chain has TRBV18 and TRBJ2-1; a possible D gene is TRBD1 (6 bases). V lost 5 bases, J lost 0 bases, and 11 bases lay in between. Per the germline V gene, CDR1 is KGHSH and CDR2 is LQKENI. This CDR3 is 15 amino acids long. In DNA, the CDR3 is TGTGCCAGCTCAACCTCAGGGGCCTCCTACAATGAGCAGTTCTTC. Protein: CASSTSGASYNEQFF.

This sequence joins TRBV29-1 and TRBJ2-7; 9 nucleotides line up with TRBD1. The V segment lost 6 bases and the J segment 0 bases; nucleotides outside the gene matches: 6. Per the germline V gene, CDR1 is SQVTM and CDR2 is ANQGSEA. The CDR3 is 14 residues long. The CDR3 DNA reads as TGCAGCGTCGGGGGACAGGGCTCCTCCTACGAGCAGTACTTC. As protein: CSVGGQGSSYEQYF.

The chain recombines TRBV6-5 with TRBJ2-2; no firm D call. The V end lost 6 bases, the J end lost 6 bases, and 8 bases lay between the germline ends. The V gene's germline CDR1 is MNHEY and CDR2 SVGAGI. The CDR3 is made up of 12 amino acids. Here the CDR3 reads CASRSLAGELFF. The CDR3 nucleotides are TGTGCCAGCAGGTCTTTGGCCGGGGAGCTGTTTTTT.

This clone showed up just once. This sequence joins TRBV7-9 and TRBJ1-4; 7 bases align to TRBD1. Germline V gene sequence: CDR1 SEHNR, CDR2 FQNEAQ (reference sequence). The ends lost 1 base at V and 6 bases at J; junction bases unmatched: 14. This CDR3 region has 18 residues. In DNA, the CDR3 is TGTGCCAGCAGCTTAGGGGTGGGACAGAGCCACGAGGATGAAAAACTGTTTTTT. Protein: CASSLGVGQSHEDEKLFF.

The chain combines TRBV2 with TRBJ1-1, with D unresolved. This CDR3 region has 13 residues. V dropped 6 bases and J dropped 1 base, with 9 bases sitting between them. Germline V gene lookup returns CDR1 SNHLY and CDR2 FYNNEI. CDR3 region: CASSYSQNTEAFF. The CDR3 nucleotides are TGTGCCAGCAGCTATTCCCAGAACACTGAAGCTTTCTTT. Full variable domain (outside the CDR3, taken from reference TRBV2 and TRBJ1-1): EPEVTQTPSHQVTQMGQEVILRCVPISNHLYFYWYRQILGQKVEFLVSFYNNEISEKSEIFDDQFSVERPDGSNFTLKIRSTKLEDSAMYFCASSYSQNTEAFFGQGTRLTVV.

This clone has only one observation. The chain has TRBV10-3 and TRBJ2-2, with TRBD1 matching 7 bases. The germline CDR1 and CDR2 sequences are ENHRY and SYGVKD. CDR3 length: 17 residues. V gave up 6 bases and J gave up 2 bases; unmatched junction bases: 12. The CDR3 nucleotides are TGTGCCATCAGGTTGACGGGACAGACAACAAACACCGGGGAGCTGTTTTTT. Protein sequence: CAIRLTGQTTNTGELFF.

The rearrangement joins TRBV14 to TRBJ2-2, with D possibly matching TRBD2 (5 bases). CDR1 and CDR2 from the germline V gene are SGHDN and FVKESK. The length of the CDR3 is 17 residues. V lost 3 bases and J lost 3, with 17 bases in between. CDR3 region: CASSHPTAGRYTGELFF. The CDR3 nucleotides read TGTGCCAGCAGCCACCCAACCGCGGGTCGATACACCGGGGAGCTGTTTTTT. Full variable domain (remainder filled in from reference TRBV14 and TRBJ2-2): EAGVTQFPSHSVIEKGQTVTLRCDPISGHDNLYWYRRVMGKEIKFLLHFVKESKQDESGMPNNRFLAERTGGTYSTLKVQPAELEDSGVYFCASSHPTAGRYTGELFFGEGSRLTVL.

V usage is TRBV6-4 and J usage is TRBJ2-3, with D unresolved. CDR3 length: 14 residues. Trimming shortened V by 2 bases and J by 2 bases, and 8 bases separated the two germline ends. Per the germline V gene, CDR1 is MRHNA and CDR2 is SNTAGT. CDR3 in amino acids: CASSDGRHTDTQYF. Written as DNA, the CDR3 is TGTGCCAGCAGTGACGGACGGCACACAGATACGCAGTATTTT.

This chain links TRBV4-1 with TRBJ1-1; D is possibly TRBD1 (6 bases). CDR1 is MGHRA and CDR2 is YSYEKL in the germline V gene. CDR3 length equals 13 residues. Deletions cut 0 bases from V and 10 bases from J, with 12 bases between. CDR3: CASSQEGGLRAFF. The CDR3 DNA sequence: TGCGCCAGCAGCCAAGAGGGGGGCCTGAGAGCTTTCTTT.

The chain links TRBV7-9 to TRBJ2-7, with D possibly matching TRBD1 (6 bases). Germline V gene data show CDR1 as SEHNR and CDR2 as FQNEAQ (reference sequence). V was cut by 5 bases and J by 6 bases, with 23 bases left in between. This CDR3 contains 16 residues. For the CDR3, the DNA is TGTGCCAGCAGCCCTCGACTCGACAGGCAAGAGGGCGAGCAGTACTTC. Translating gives CASSPRLDRQEGEQYF.

The CDR3 region has the DNA TGCGCCAGCAGCCAAGATAGCGGGGGGGTGGTTTGGGCAGATACGCAGTATTTT. Its translation is CASSQDSGGVVWADTQYF. This chain uses TRBV4-1 with TRBJ2-3, with 11 nucleotides matching TRBD2. J gave up 4 bases and V 0 bases, and 9 bases lay outside the gene matches. The CDR3 has 18 amino acids. CDR1 MGHRA and CDR2 YSYEKL come from the germline V gene.

This CDR3 is CASSHPTSGSYEQYF. The CDR3 DNA follows: TGTGCCAGCAGCCATCCCACTAGCGGGAGCTACGAGCAGTACTTC. V and J are TRBV6-5 and TRBJ2-7; TRBD2 aligns across 11 bases. J lost 3 bases, V lost 6 bases, and 7 bases had no gene match. CDR3 length: 15 amino acids. Looked up from germline, CDR1 is MNHEY and CDR2 is SVGAGI.

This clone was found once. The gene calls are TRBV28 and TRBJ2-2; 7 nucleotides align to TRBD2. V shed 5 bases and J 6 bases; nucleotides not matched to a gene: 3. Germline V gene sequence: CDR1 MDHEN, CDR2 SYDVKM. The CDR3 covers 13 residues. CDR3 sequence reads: CASSGRVAGELFF. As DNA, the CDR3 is TGTGCCAGCAGTGGGAGGGTGGCCGGGGAGCTGTTTTTT.

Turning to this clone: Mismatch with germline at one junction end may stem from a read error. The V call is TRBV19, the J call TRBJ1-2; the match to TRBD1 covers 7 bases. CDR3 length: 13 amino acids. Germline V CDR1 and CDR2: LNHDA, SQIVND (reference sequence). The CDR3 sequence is CAGSEGALGGYTF. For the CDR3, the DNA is TGTGCCGGTAGTGAGGGGGCGCTCGGTGGCTACACCTTC.

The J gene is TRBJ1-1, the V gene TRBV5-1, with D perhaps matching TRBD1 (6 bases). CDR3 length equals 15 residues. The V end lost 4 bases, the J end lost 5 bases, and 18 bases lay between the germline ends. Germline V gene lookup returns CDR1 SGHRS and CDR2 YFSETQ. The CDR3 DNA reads TGCGCCAGCAGCAGCCTGATGGAGGGGGGGACTGAAGCTTTCTTT. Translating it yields CASSSLMEGGTEAFF.

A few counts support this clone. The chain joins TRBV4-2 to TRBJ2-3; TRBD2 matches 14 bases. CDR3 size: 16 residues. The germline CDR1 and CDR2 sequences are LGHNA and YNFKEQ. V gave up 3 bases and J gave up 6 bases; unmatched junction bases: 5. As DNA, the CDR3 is TGTGCCAGCAGCCAGGGACTAGCGGGGGCGGAGGATACGCAGTATTTT. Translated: CASSQGLAGAEDTQYF.

The CDR3 DNA follows: TGTGCCAGCTCCTACTCCAGTTCGGGTGGAGAGACCCAGTACTTC. Its translation: CASSYSSSGGETQYF. The rearrangement joins TRBV11-2 to TRBJ2-5; D unresolved. V lost 8 bases, J lost 4 bases, and 20 bases lay in between. Germline loops: CDR1 SGHAT, CDR2 FQNNGV. The CDR3 covers 15 residues.

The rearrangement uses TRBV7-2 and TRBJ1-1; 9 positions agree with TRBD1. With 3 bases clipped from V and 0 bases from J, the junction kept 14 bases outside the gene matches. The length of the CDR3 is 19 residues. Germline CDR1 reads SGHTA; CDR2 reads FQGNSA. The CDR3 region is CASSFLRTGTGRLNTEAFF. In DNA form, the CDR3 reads TGTGCCAGCAGCTTTCTTAGGACCGGGACAGGGAGGTTGAACACTGAAGCTTTCTTT.

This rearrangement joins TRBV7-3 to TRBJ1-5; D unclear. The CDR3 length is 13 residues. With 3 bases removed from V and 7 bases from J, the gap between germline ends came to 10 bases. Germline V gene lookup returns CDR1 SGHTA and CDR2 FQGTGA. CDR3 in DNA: TGTGCCAGCAGCTTCGGAACCGGGCAGCCCCAGCATTTT. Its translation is CASSFGTGQPQHF.

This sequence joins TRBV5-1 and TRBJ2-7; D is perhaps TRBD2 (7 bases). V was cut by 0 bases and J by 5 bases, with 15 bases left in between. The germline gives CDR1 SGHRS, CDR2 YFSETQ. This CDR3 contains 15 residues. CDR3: CASSLAVGGPDEQYF. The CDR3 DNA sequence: TGCGCCAGCAGCTTGGCCGTGGGGGGGCCCGACGAGCAGTACTTC.

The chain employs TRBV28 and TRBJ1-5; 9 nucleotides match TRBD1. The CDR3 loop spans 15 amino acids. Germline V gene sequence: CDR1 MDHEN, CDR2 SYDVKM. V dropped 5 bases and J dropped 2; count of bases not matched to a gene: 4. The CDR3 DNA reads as TGTGCCAGCAGTATACAGGGGGCCGGCAATCAGCCCCAGCATTTT. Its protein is CASSIQGAGNQPQHF.

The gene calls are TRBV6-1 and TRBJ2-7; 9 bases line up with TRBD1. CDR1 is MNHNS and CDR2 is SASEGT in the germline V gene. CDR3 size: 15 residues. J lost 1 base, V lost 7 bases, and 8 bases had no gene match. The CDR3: CASMVGQGGSYEQYF. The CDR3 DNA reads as TGTGCCAGCATGGTGGGACAGGGAGGTTCCTACGAGCAGTACTTC.

CDR3 sequence: CASSQGLDSSYTF. The CDR3 nucleotides are TGCGCCAGCAGCCAAGGCCTGGACAGTAGCTACACCTTC. The V and J genes are TRBV4-1 and TRBJ1-2; possibly TRBD1 for D (6 bases). Between the trimmed V and J ends, which lost 1 base and 9 bases, there was a span of 12 bases. The CDR3 consists of 13 residues. The germline gives CDR1 MGHRA, CDR2 YSYEKL.

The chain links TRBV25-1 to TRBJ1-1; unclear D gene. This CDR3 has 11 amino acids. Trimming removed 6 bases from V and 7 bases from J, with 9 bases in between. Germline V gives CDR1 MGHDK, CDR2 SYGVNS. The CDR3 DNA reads TGTGCCAGCAGGGGGTGGGGTGAAGCTTTCTTT. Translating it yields CASRGWGEAFF.

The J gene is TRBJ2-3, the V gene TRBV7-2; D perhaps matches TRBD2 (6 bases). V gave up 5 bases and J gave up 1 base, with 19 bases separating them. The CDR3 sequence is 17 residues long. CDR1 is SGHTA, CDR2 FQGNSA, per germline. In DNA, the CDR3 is TGTGCCAGCAGCCTAGGCCCCCCGGGAGTGGGCACAGATACGCAGTATTTT. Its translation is CASSLGPPGVGTDTQYF.

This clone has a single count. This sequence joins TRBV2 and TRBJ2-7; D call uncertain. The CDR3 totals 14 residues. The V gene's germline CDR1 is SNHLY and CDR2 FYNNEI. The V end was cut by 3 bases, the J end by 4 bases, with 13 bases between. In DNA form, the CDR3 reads TGTGCCAGCAGTGATGGGCAGTTAGGGTACGAGCAGTACTTC. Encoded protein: CASSDGQLGYEQYF.